Below are 30 T cell receptor beta chains sequenced from a single sample in a study of blood T cell repertoires in COVID-19. Clones were sequenced by immunoSEQ multiplex PCR, and TCRdb holds only the in-frame ones, with some missing. This sample carries about 230,000 clones, 85% of them seen once, and the ten largest clones take more than 0.75%. The specimen was peripheral blood. These TCRs come from a middle-aged man with acute or convalescent COVID-19.

The chain carries TRBV6-6 and TRBJ2-3, with D unclear. Germline CDR1 reads MNHNY; CDR2 reads SVGAGI (reference sequence). CDR3 length: 13 amino acids. Trimming pared 0 bases from V and 6 bases from J, leaving 7 bases between. Here the CDR3 reads CASSYSFEDTQYF. In nucleotides, the CDR3 is TGTGCCAGCAGTTACTCGTTTGAGGATACGCAGTATTTT.

This clone was observed a few times. The chain combines TRBV7-9 with TRBJ1-1; D remains unclear. The CDR3 spans 13 residues. Germline assignment: CDR1 SEHNR and CDR2 FQNEAQ (reference sequence). Trimming cost V 5 bases and J 1 base, with 8 bases left between them. CDR3: CASSPLWNTEAFF. CDR3 in DNA: TGTGCCAGCAGCCCCTTATGGAACACTGAAGCTTTCTTT.

In its sample, this clone was seen once. The V gene is TRBV5-4, the J gene TRBJ2-7; 8 positions agree with TRBD1. Germline V gene sequence: CDR1 SGHNT, CDR2 YYREEE (reference sequence). Trimming removed 3 bases from V and 5 bases from J; junction bases left unmatched: 13. The CDR3 covers 16 residues. The CDR3 bases are TGTGCCAGCAGCTCCCCGTTAAGGACAGGGAGCCACGAGCAGTACTTC. Translation gives CASSSPLRTGSHEQYF.

The CDR3, as DNA: TGTGCCAGCATGTCGCGACCCGGGGGGTACTCCACAGATACGCAGTATTTT. Protein sequence: CASMSRPGGYSTDTQYF. The J gene is TRBJ2-3, the V gene TRBV7-8; 7 bases are shared with TRBD2. The junction had 15 bases not matched to a gene; V was cut back by 7 bases and J by 2 bases. The CDR3 has 17 residues. Germline CDR1 SGHVS, CDR2 FQNEAQ.

The chain has TRBV2 and TRBJ1-6; D perhaps matches TRBD1 (5 bases). Germline V gene data show CDR1 as SNHLY and CDR2 as FYNNEI. Deletions cut 6 bases from V and 10 bases from J, with 22 bases between. CDR3 length equals 16 residues. CDR3 sequence (DNA): TGTGCCAGCAGGGTTTCGGCCGGGGGAAATGGCTCACCCCTCCACTTT. Its translation: CASRVSAGGNGSPLHF.

The gene calls are TRBV13 and TRBJ1-1, with D hard to call. Germline V lookup: CDR1 PRHDT, CDR2 FYEKMQ (reference sequence). Trimming left V 5 bases short and J 7 bases short, with 11 bases between. This CDR3 spans 12 amino acids. This chain's CDR3 is CASSLSGIEAFF. CDR3 nucleotides: TGTGCCAGCAGCCTATCAGGAATTGAAGCTTTCTTT.

The chain is built from TRBV5-1 and TRBJ1-1, with a tentative D call TRBD1 (5 bases). This CDR3 has 12 amino acids. The germline V gene encodes CDR1 SGHRS and CDR2 YFSETQ. V was shortened by 4 bases and J by 2 bases, with 6 bases between the two germline ends. In DNA, the CDR3 is TGCGCCAGCAGCGGGGCTAACACTGAAGCTTTCTTT. It yields the protein CASSGANTEAFF.

This chain uses TRBV6-2 or TRBV6-3 with TRBJ1-1; the D is unclear. V shed 0 bases and J shed 0 bases, with 8 bases lying between them. Germline CDR1 and CDR2: MNHEY and SVGEGT. This CDR3 has 15 residues. The chain's CDR3 is CASSYSQFMNTEAFF. Here the CDR3 DNA reads TGTGCCAGCAGTTACTCGCAGTTTATGAACACTGAAGCTTTCTTT.

This rearrangement joins TRBV4-2 to TRBJ2-6; D possibly corresponds to TRBD2 (5 bases). The CDR3 spans 15 residues. The germline CDR1 and CDR2 sequences are LGHNA and YNFKEQ. V was clipped by 4 bases and J by 1 base, with 8 bases between them. The CDR3: CASSRERSGANVLTF. For the CDR3, the DNA is TGTGCCAGCAGCCGAGAGCGGTCTGGGGCCAACGTCCTGACTTTC.

The rearrangement links TRBV3-1 (or the pseudogene TRBV3-2) to TRBJ1-2, with 7 nucleotides matching TRBD1. Germline CDR1 LGHDT, CDR2 YNNKEL (reference sequence). The ends lost 4 bases at V and 5 bases at J; junction bases unmatched: 7. The CDR3 extends over 14 amino acids. DNA of the CDR3: TGTGCCAGCAGCCCAGGGACAGACGGTTATGGCTACACCTTC. It encodes CASSPGTDGYGYTF.

The sample holds a few counts of this clone. The CDR3 region is CASSYSPDRGRSSGTEAFF. The DNA of the CDR3 is TGTGCCAGCAGTTACTCCCCGGACAGGGGGAGATCGAGTGGGACTGAAGCTTTCTTT. The rearrangement joins TRBV6-2 or TRBV6-3 to TRBJ1-1, with 10 bases identical to TRBD1. The CDR3 is 19 amino acids. Germline CDR1 MNHEY, CDR2 SVGEGT. V lost 0 bases to trimming and J lost 5 bases; unmatched junction nucleotides: 15.

This sequence joins TRBV27 and TRBJ1-4, with 7 bases fitting TRBD1. V was clipped by 7 bases and J by 7 bases; unmatched bases: 12. The CDR3 is 15 residues long. From germline, CDR1 is MNHEY and CDR2 SMNVEV (reference sequence). CDR3 bases: TGTGCCAGCACTCTCAGCAGGACAGGCCGTGAAAAACTGTTTTTT. Its translation: CASTLSRTGREKLFF.

This clone was observed a single time. The chain joins TRBV11-2 to TRBJ1-6; D may be TRBD1 (6 bases). Germline CDR1 and CDR2: SGHAT and FQNNGV. V was shortened by 1 base and J by 4 bases, with 11 bases between the two germline ends. This CDR3 has 16 residues. CDR3 sequence: CASSLAGGQYNSPLHF. The CDR3 DNA is TGTGCCAGCAGCTTAGCGGGGGGGCAGTATAATTCACCCCTCCACTTT. Filled out from reference TRBV11-2 and TRBJ1-6, the complete variable domain reads EAGVAQSPRYKIIEKRQSVAFWCNPISGHATLYWYQQILGQGPKLLIQFQNNGVVDDSQLPKDRFSAERLKGVDSTLKIQPAKLEDSAVYLCASSLAGGQYNSPLHFGNGTRLTVT.

The chain employs TRBV6-2 or TRBV6-3 and TRBJ2-3; TRBD2 might be the D (6 bases). Germline V lookup: CDR1 MNHEY, CDR2 SVGEGT. The CDR3 covers 18 residues. The V end lost 2 bases, the J end lost 4 bases, and 22 bases lay between the germline ends. The CDR3 sequence is CASSYPMTSPESPDTQYF. The CDR3 DNA follows: TGTGCCAGCAGTTACCCGATGACTAGTCCAGAATCTCCAGATACGCAGTATTTT.

The genes are TRBV5-1 and TRBJ2-7, with 9 bases that match TRBD1. Per germline, CDR1 SGHRS and CDR2 YFSETQ. This CDR3 is 13 amino acids long. The ends lost 5 bases at V and 4 bases at J; junction bases unmatched: 4. CDR3 protein: CASRPGTGYEQYF. In nucleotides, the CDR3 is TGCGCCAGCAGACCGGGGACAGGGTACGAGCAGTACTTC.

The rearrangement joins TRBV5-1 to TRBJ1-2; D unresolved. This CDR3 comprises 15 residues. Germline CDR1 and CDR2: SGHRS and YFSETQ. V lost 1 base and J lost 4, with 14 bases in between. The CDR3 region has the DNA TGCGCCAGCAGCTTGTTAGCGGGATACGGCTATGGCTACACCTTC. Translating it yields CASSLLAGYGYGYTF.

This chain uses TRBV5-6 with TRBJ2-7, with TRBD1 matching over 9 bases. V was pared by 0 bases and J by 2 bases, with 3 bases of the junction left unmatched. This CDR3 region has 15 residues. In germline, CDR1 is SGHDT, CDR2 YYEEEE. The DNA for the CDR3 is TGTGCCAGCAGCTTGGGGACAGGGGCAACCTACGAGCAGTACTTC. Encoded protein: CASSLGTGATYEQYF.

CDR3 protein: CASKLRDRDQPQHF. The CDR3 bases are TGTGCCAGCAAACTCCGGGACAGGGATCAGCCCCAGCATTTT. The J gene is TRBJ1-5, the V gene TRBV28; 9 nucleotides align to TRBD1. The CDR3 is 14 residues long. The V segment lost 7 bases and the J segment 5 bases; nucleotides outside the gene matches: 6. Germline V gives CDR1 MDHEN, CDR2 SYDVKM.

This chain joins TRBV7-9 and TRBJ2-3; D possibly corresponds to TRBD1 (7 bases). The CDR3 is made up of 17 amino acids. From germline, CDR1 is SEHNR and CDR2 FQNEAQ (reference sequence). V was clipped by 5 bases and J by 1 base, with 19 bases between them. As DNA, the CDR3 is TGTGCCAGCAGCCCGCGACAGGGAGGAACCCGCACAGATACGCAGTATTTT. Its translation: CASSPRQGGTRTDTQYF.

The chain carries TRBV6-1 and TRBJ1-5; no reliable D call. V lost 2 bases, J lost 6 bases, and 11 bases lay in between. In germline, CDR1 is MNHNS, CDR2 SASEGT. CDR3 length: 14 amino acids. CDR3 residues: CASSEFSEFQPQHF. DNA for the CDR3: TGTGCCAGCAGTGAATTCTCTGAGTTTCAGCCCCAGCATTTT.

As to this clone: One end of the junction does not line up with germline, which may come from a read error. The rearrangement uses TRBV29-1 and TRBJ1-1, with 7 bases aligning to TRBD1. This CDR3 has 13 residues. Germline values: CDR1 SQVTM, CDR2 ANQGSEA. CDR3 protein: CSAGGQTNAEAFF. The CDR3 nucleotides are TGCAGCGCGGGGGGACAGACGAACGCTGAAGCTTTCTTT.

This clone was recorded only once. The chain recombines TRBV30 with TRBJ1-5; D remains unclear. CDR1 and CDR2 from the germline V gene are GTSNPN and SVGIG (reference sequence). Trimming stripped 4 bases from V and 4 bases from J, with 17 bases between. The CDR3 contains 15 residues. The CDR3 region has the DNA TGTGCCTGGAATGAGCGCCTATCTGGGAATCAGCCCCAGCATTTT. This encodes CAWNERLSGNQPQHF.

V is TRBV5-1 and J is TRBJ1-4, with D tentatively TRBD1 (5 bases). Germline CDR1 reads SGHRS; CDR2 reads YFSETQ. V was cut by 7 bases and J by 4 bases, with 14 bases left in between. This CDR3 comprises 14 residues. CDR3 DNA: TGCGCCAGCGGCACCCAGGGAGGTAATGAAAAACTGTTTTTT. This encodes CASGTQGGNEKLFF.

The chain recombines TRBV30 with TRBJ1-2; 7 bases fit TRBD1. The CDR3 totals 14 residues. With 5 bases clipped from V and 4 bases from J, the junction kept 10 bases outside the gene matches. Germline CDR1 and CDR2: GTSNPN and SVGIG (reference sequence). The CDR3 loop is CAWSGTERTYGYTF. CDR3 in DNA: TGTGCCTGGTCTGGGACAGAGAGAACCTATGGCTACACCTTC.

V usage is TRBV19 and J usage is TRBJ1-5; 7 bases are a match to TRBD1. Germline-derived CDR1 and CDR2 are LNHDA and SQIVND (reference sequence). The V and J ends lost 8 bases and 0 bases, in that order; junction bases with no gene match: 4. This CDR3 spans 14 amino acids. As DNA, the CDR3 is TGTGCCAGTGGACAGGTCTATAGCAATCAGCCCCAGCATTTT. This sequence encodes CASGQVYSNQPQHF.

The J gene is TRBJ2-7, the V gene TRBV9; maybe TRBD2 (6 bases). Germline V lookup: CDR1 SGDLS, CDR2 YYNGEE. The CDR3 runs to 15 residues. With 0 bases removed from V and 2 bases from J, the gap between germline ends came to 12 bases. Here the CDR3 reads CASSVEAGLTYEQYF. In nucleotides, the CDR3 is TGTGCCAGCAGCGTAGAGGCGGGGTTAACCTACGAGCAGTACTTC. Based on the CDR3 plus reference TRBV9 and TRBJ2-7, the full variable domain is DSGVTQTPKHLITATGQRVTLRCSPRSGDLSVYWYQQSLDQGLQFLIQYYNGEERAKGNILERFSAQQFPDLHSELNLSSLELGDSALYFCASSVEAGLTYEQYFGPGTRLTVT.

This rearrangement joins TRBV5-1 to TRBJ1-5, with 9 nucleotides matching TRBD1. The germline gives CDR1 SGHRS, CDR2 YFSETQ. The CDR3 is 14 residues long. Trimming removed 7 bases from V and 7 bases from J; junction bases left unmatched: 9. The CDR3 protein is CASAAGQGEQPQHF. CDR3 nucleotides: TGCGCCAGCGCTGCGGGACAGGGAGAACAGCCCCAGCATTTT. Filled out from reference TRBV5-1 and TRBJ1-5, the complete variable domain reads KAGVTQTPRYLIKTRGQQVTLSCSPISGHRSVSWYQQTPGQGLQFLFEYFSETQRNKGNFPGRFSGRQFSNSRSEMNVSTLELGDSALYLCASAAGQGEQPQHFGDGTRLSIL.

The rearrangement joins TRBV6-5 to TRBJ1-2, with 7 bases fitting TRBD1. Germline V CDR1 and CDR2: MNHEY, SVGAGI. CDR3 length equals 14 residues. After removal of 10 bases from V and 8 bases from J, the junction contained 16 bases not matched to a gene. The CDR3 region has the DNA TGTGCCACCCGAGGAGGGGGCACTGACATGGGCTACACCTTC. Its protein product is CATRGGGTDMGYTF.

The V and J genes are TRBV7-6 and TRBJ1-1; D is possibly TRBD1 (6 bases). Germline-derived CDR1 and CDR2 are SGHVS and FNYEAQ. This CDR3 has 15 amino acids. Trimming took 1 base from V and 2 from J, leaving 11 bases between them. CDR3 DNA: TGTGCCAGCAGCTTAGTTGTAGGGGGAAACACTGAAGCTTTCTTT. This encodes CASSLVVGGNTEAFF.

This clone was observed a single time. The chain employs TRBV7-9 and TRBJ1-5, with TRBD1 as a possible D gene (5 bases). This CDR3 region has 15 residues. CDR1 SEHNR and CDR2 FQNEAQ come from the germline V gene (reference sequence). The V and J ends lost 1 base and 4 bases respectively, with 11 bases between them. This CDR3 reads CASSLGMGPNQPQHF. The CDR3 bases are TGTGCCAGCAGCTTAGGGATGGGGCCGAATCAGCCCCAGCATTTT.